These 16 T cell receptor beta chains originate from one sample sequenced in a study of cytomegalovirus exposure and HLA in healthy donors. PCR amplification relied on 60 Vbeta primers (plus 13 Jbeta primers). Measured with immunoSEQ multiplex PCR; TCRdb has only the in-frame clones, and not every one. The sample includes some 98,000 clones, around 67% of them seen just once. The material sequenced was PBMCs. Every receptor here comes from a man in his fifties in good health and CMV-seronegative.

The J gene is TRBJ2-3, the V gene TRBV28, with 9 positions matching TRBD2. This CDR3 spans 13 amino acids. Germline V lookup: CDR1 MDHEN, CDR2 SYDVKM. The CDR3 DNA reads as TGTGGTAGCGGGCGGGAGGGCCCAGATACGCAGTATTTT. Its translation: CGSGREGPDTQYF.

The chain uses TRBV4-1 and TRBJ1-2; 7 bases are shared with TRBD1. With V trimmed by 3 bases and J by 2 bases, 3 bases remained unmatched. The CDR3 has 14 amino acids. Looked up from germline, CDR1 is MGHRA and CDR2 is YSYEKL. CDR3 nucleotides: TGCGCCAGCAGCCAGCAGGGACAGAACTATGGCTACACCTTC. It translates to CASSQQGQNYGYTF.

CDR3 sequence: CASTPWGAYGYTF. The CDR3 DNA reads TGTGCCAGCACCCCTTGGGGCGCCTATGGCTACACCTTC. V is TRBV6-4 and J is TRBJ1-2, with a possible D match to TRBD1 (5 bases). This CDR3 comprises 13 residues. V dropped 7 bases and J dropped 4 bases, with 13 bases sitting between them. From germline, CDR1 is MRHNA and CDR2 SNTAGT.

This chain links TRBV5-8 with TRBJ1-2; TRBD1 aligns across 9 bases. The trim removed 6 bases at V and 0 bases at J, leaving 9 bases unmatched. The CDR3 runs 16 residues. Germline V gene lookup returns CDR1 SGHTS and CDR2 YDEGEE. CDR3 DNA sequence: TGTGCCAGCACCCTTTTGGACAGGGGAACTAACTATGGCTACACCTTC. Its translation: CASTLLDRGTNYGYTF.

This chain uses TRBV10-3 with TRBJ2-3; 7 bases are shared with TRBD1. With 6 bases clipped from V and 6 bases from J, the junction kept 15 bases outside the gene matches. CDR1 and CDR2 (germline): ENHRY, SYGVKD. CDR3 length: 16 amino acids. The CDR3 protein is CAISSRDRLRVDTQYF. For the CDR3, the DNA is TGTGCCATCAGCTCCCGGGACAGATTAAGGGTCGATACGCAGTATTTT.

The rearrangement joins TRBV4-3 to TRBJ1-2, with D possibly TRBD1 on 6 matching bases. CDR1 is LGHNA, CDR2 YSLEER, per germline. The CDR3 totals 13 residues. The V end was cut by 0 bases, the J end by 6 bases, with 8 bases between. The chain's CDR3 is CASSQDNRDGYTF. The CDR3 DNA follows: TGCGCCAGCAGCCAAGACAACAGGGATGGCTACACCTTC.

V usage is TRBV19 and J usage is TRBJ2-5, with D maybe TRBD2 (5 bases). Per germline, CDR1 LNHDA and CDR2 SQIVND (reference sequence). This CDR3 is 14 amino acids long. V gave up 6 bases and J gave up 4 bases, with 15 bases separating them. The CDR3 sequence: CASSKSVRGETQYF. The CDR3 coding sequence is TGTGCCAGTAGCAAATCCGTTCGGGGAGAGACCCAGTACTTC.

The genes are TRBV7-9 and TRBJ2-5; 14 bases agree with TRBD2. CDR1 is SEHNR, CDR2 FQNEAQ, per germline (reference sequence). Trimming at V came to 2 bases and at J to 5 bases, leaving 10 bases not matched to a gene. CDR3 length: 18 residues. CDR3 nucleotides: TGTGCCAGCAGCTTACCCGGGACTAGCGGGGGCCCGGGGGAGACCCAGTACTTC. Its protein is CASSLPGTSGGPGETQYF.

The V call is TRBV4-3, the J call TRBJ2-1, with unresolved D. Trimming removed 0 bases from V and 4 bases from J, with 7 bases in between. The germline V gene encodes CDR1 LGHNA and CDR2 YSLEER. The CDR3 totals 14 residues. The chain's CDR3 is CASSQDQLYNEQFF. The DNA of the CDR3 is TGCGCCAGCAGCCAAGATCAACTATACAATGAGCAGTTCTTC.

This chain connects TRBV4-1 to TRBJ1-1; D unclear. The V end lost 5 bases, the J end lost 11 bases, and 15 bases lay between the germline ends. The CDR3 is 12 amino acids. The V gene's germline CDR1 is MGHRA and CDR2 YSYEKL. The CDR3 here is CASSSTVSYAFF. The CDR3 nucleotides read TGCGCCAGCAGCTCTACAGTCAGTTACGCTTTCTTT.

V and J are TRBV19 and TRBJ2-3; 10 nucleotides agree with TRBD2. Looked up from germline, CDR1 is LNHDA and CDR2 is SQIVND (reference sequence). The CDR3 length is 17 residues. V dropped 10 bases and J dropped 4; count of bases not matched to a gene: 17. CDR3 sequence (DNA): TGTGCCACCCACCCGGCCCCAGCGGGGGGGCCCTCAGATACGCAGTATTTT. It encodes CATHPAPAGGPSDTQYF. The variable domain in full, with the rest retrieved from reference TRBV19 and TRBJ2-3, is DGGITQSPKYLFRKEGQNVTLSCEQNLNHDAMYWYRQDPGQGLRLIYYSQIVNDFQKGDIAEGYSVSREKKESFPLTVTSAQKNPTAFYLCATHPAPAGGPSDTQYFGPGTRLTVL.

The genes are TRBV5-4 and TRBJ1-2; D may be TRBD1 (5 bases). Deletions cut 4 bases from V and 7 bases from J, with 14 bases between. The CDR3 totals 13 residues. The germline V gene encodes CDR1 SGHNT and CDR2 YYREEE (reference sequence). In DNA form, the CDR3 reads TGTGCCAGCAGCGGCAGGGAGGTCGCTGGCTACACCTTC. The encoded protein is CASSGREVAGYTF.

The J gene is TRBJ2-7, the V gene TRBV28; D not resolved. This CDR3 has 12 residues. Germline V CDR1 and CDR2: MDHEN, SYDVKM. V lost 5 bases and J lost 2, with 7 bases in between. CDR3 region: CASSLRTYEQYF. In DNA form, the CDR3 reads TGTGCCAGCAGTCTCAGAACCTACGAGCAGTACTTC.

Only a few counts were recorded for this clone. V and J are TRBV28 and TRBJ1-3; 9 bases agree with TRBD1. Unmatched junction bases numbered 8, after V lost 7 bases and J lost 1 base. The CDR3 has 16 amino acids. Germline CDR1 and CDR2: MDHEN and SYDVKM. CDR3 bases: TGTGCCAGCACCCTTGGGACAGGGATTTCTGGAAACACCATATATTTT. This translates into CASTLGTGISGNTIYF.

The chain has TRBV6-1 and TRBJ1-2; maybe TRBD1 (5 bases). The CDR3 has 17 amino acids. The V gene lost 3 bases and the J gene lost 2 bases, with 19 bases spanning the gap. Germline V lookup: CDR1 MNHNS, CDR2 SASEGT. CDR3 residues: CASSDPIEAGPNYGYTF. CDR3 in DNA: TGTGCCAGCAGTGATCCCATAGAGGCAGGGCCAAACTATGGCTACACCTTC.

This clone was seen only a few times. The V call is TRBV5-4, the J call TRBJ2-3; 10 bases are shared with TRBD2. After removal of 1 base from V and 2 bases from J, the junction contained 4 bases not matched to a gene. Per germline, CDR1 SGHNT and CDR2 YYREEE (reference sequence). This CDR3 region has 16 residues. As DNA, the CDR3 is TGTGCCAGCAGCTTGAAACTAGCGGGGCACACAGATACGCAGTATTTT. Amino acids: CASSLKLAGHTDTQYF.